The 10 T cell receptor beta chains in this list originate from one sample, sequenced in a study of identical twins. MiXCR, applied by TCRdb to the 5' RACE reads, yields one record per CDR3 protein. The profile shows fewer than 450,000 distinct CDR3 sequences, roughly 9% of them singletons. Material for sequencing was naive T cells sorted from blood. These receptors originate from a woman in her 50s in good health.

This CDR3 is CASSETRGITTDTQYF. The CDR3 DNA reads as TGTGCCAGCAGCGAAACCAGGGGCATTACCACAGATACGCAGTATTTT. V and J are TRBV11-2 and TRBJ2-3; maybe TRBD1 (6 bases). Looked up from germline, CDR1 is SGHAT and CDR2 is FQNNGV. This CDR3 is 16 amino acids long. Trimming stripped 5 bases from V and 2 bases from J, with 17 bases between. Combining the CDR3 with reference TRBV11-2 and TRBJ2-3 gives the whole variable domain EAGVAQSPRYKIIEKRQSVAFWCNPISGHATLYWYQQILGQGPKLLIQFQNNGVVDDSQLPKDRFSAERLKGVDSTLKIQPAKLEDSAVYLCASSETRGITTDTQYFGPGTRLTVL.

This clonotype was observed a few times. The V and J genes are TRBV19 and TRBJ2-2, with a weak D call TRBD1 (8 bases). V was trimmed by 5 bases and J by 6 bases, leaving 16 bases between them. The CDR3 length is 15 residues. The germline gives CDR1 LNHDA, CDR2 SQIVND (reference sequence). CDR3 DNA: TGTGCCAGTAGTGCCCGACAGGGGAGGGCCGGGGAGCTGTTTTTT. It is translated as CASSARQGRAGELFF.

This clonotype was observed a handful of times. This chain uses TRBV12-3 or TRBV12-4 with TRBJ2-2; D is undetermined. The germline V and J ends were trimmed by 3 bases and 6 bases, with 14 bases remaining between them. CDR3 length: 15 residues. DNA for the CDR3: TGTGCCAGCAGTTTGTGGGCAGGTCCGGCCGGGGAGCTGTTTTTT. The encoded protein is CASSLWAGPAGELFF.

The gene calls are TRBV3-1 and TRBJ2-7; the D gene is possibly TRBD2 (6 bases). Germline V CDR1 and CDR2: LGHDT, YNNKEL (reference sequence). Trimming removed 4 bases at V and 5 bases at J, with 12 bases between. The CDR3 contains 13 residues. CDR3 loop: CASSLEGTDEQYF. The CDR3 coding sequence is TGTGCCAGCAGCCTCGAAGGGACTGACGAGCAGTACTTC.

J is TRBJ2-5 and V is TRBV5-1, with D maybe TRBD2 (6 bases). The CDR3 extends over 14 amino acids. Germline-derived CDR1 and CDR2 are SGHRS and YFSETQ. The ends were cut back, 3 bases at V and 5 bases at J, with 14 bases in the middle. Here the CDR3 reads CASSSTGVRETQYF. As DNA, the CDR3 is TGCGCCAGCAGCTCTACGGGGGTCCGGGAGACCCAGTACTTC.

This chain joins TRBV14 and TRBJ1-5; no reliable D call. Germline assignment: CDR1 SGHDN and CDR2 FVKESK. The CDR3 extends over 13 amino acids. Trimming left V 2 bases short and J 7 bases short, with 9 bases between. The CDR3 protein is CASSQRAGQPQHF. CDR3 coding DNA: TGTGCCAGCAGCCAAAGGGCTGGACAGCCCCAGCATTTT. Full variable domain (rest looked up from reference TRBV14 and TRBJ1-5): EAGVTQFPSHSVIEKGQTVTLRCDPISGHDNLYWYRRVMGKEIKFLLHFVKESKQDESGMPNNRFLAERTGGTYSTLKVQPAELEDSGVYFCASSQRAGQPQHFGDGTRLSIL.

This clonotype was detected a few times. This chain links TRBV10-2 with TRBJ2-7; D is perhaps TRBD1 (6 bases). This CDR3 is built from 13 residues. Germline V lookup: CDR1 WSHSY, CDR2 SAAADI. V was shortened by 8 bases and J by 1 base, with 12 bases between the two germline ends. The CDR3 loop is CASRDTFSYEQYV. The CDR3 DNA is TGCGCCAGCCGGGACACCTTTTCCTACGAGCAGTACGTC.

The V and J genes are TRBV20-1 and TRBJ2-1; possible D gene TRBD2, 8 bases. The CDR3 spans 15 residues. In germline, CDR1 is DFQATT, CDR2 SNEGSKA (reference sequence). Trimming shortened V by 6 bases and J by 6 bases, and 21 bases separated the two germline ends. The CDR3 is CSARRDSGSPNEQFF. The CDR3 DNA reads as TGCAGTGCACGGAGGGACAGCGGGAGTCCCAATGAGCAGTTCTTC.

This clonotype was detected ten times or more. The chain links TRBV5-1 to TRBJ2-2; TRBD2 might be the D (6 bases). Germline CDR1 reads SGHRS; CDR2 reads YFSETQ. This CDR3 region has 14 residues. Trimming shortened V by 3 bases and J by 2 bases, and 8 bases separated the two germline ends. CDR3 in amino acids: CASSSAGNTGELFF. As DNA, the CDR3 is TGCGCCAGCAGCTCGGCGGGAAACACCGGGGAGCTGTTTTTT.

This chain connects TRBV12-3 or TRBV12-4 to TRBJ2-1; 11 nucleotides align to TRBD2. V shed 3 bases, J shed 9 bases, and the junction held 7 bases outside the gene matches. The CDR3 is made up of 15 amino acids. The CDR3 DNA reads TGTGCCAGCAGTTTGATGACTAGCGGGAATCGTGAGCAGTTCTTC. It specifies CASSLMTSGNREQFF.